These 11 T cell receptor beta chains came from one sample sequenced in a study of shared clonotypes between healthy human individuals. Only in-frame clones appear in the TCRdb table, and some are missing; sequencing was by immunoSEQ multiplex PCR. The sample shows 1 million to 1.3 million clones, 75% to 85% of them seen only once. Sequencing input: memory CD4+ T cells from PBMCs. Subset reported: CD45RA-negative fraction. The receptor source for this set is a man between 18 and 29 years old in good health. Some clones in this sample may be carry-over from other donors' samples.

The chain links TRBV11-3 to TRBJ1-1, with D tentatively TRBD1 (6 bases). The germline gives CDR1 SGHNT, CDR2 YENEEA. V dropped 1 base and J dropped 0 bases, with 12 bases sitting between them. The CDR3 is 16 amino acids. The chain's CDR3 is CASSLGAGTMNTEAFF. CDR3 coding DNA: TGTGCCAGCAGCTTAGGTGCGGGGACAATGAACACTGAAGCTTTCTTT.

The V call is TRBV27, the J call TRBJ1-2; D remains ambiguous. V was shortened by 5 bases and J by 5 bases, with 18 bases between the two germline ends. Germline V gene lookup returns CDR1 MNHEY and CDR2 SMNVEV (reference sequence). There are 15 residues in the CDR3. Written as DNA, the CDR3 is TGTGCCAGCAGTCCTCAGTCGGGGTATCTTTATGGCTACACCTTC. Amino acids: CASSPQSGYLYGYTF.

The table lists this clone with a few counts. The chain has TRBV6-1 and TRBJ2-6, with no clear D. V lost 4 bases, J lost 2 bases, and 9 bases lay in between. Germline V gene sequence: CDR1 MNHNS, CDR2 SASEGT. This CDR3 is 15 amino acids long. The CDR3 loop is CASSARQAGANVLTF. The CDR3 coding sequence is TGTGCCAGCAGTGCACGCCAGGCTGGGGCCAACGTCCTGACTTTC.

In this sample, this clone turned up many times. The chain has TRBV6-5 and TRBJ2-3; 9 nucleotides line up with TRBD2. V was clipped by 4 bases and J by 0 bases; unmatched bases: 5. CDR1 and CDR2 from the germline V gene are MNHEY and SVGAGI. The length of the CDR3 is 16 residues. CDR3 DNA: TGTGCCAGCAGTTCCCTCCTAGCGGGGAGCACAGATACGCAGTATTTT. This codes for CASSSLLAGSTDTQYF.

This chain joins TRBV10-3 and TRBJ2-3; a weak D match, TRBD2 (5 bases). Germline-derived CDR1 and CDR2 are ENHRY and SYGVKD. Trimming cost V 6 bases and J 1 base, with 8 bases left between them. The CDR3 is 13 residues long. The CDR3 sequence is CAIRDSGTDTQYF. The CDR3 coding sequence is TGTGCCATCAGGGATAGCGGCACAGATACGCAGTATTTT.

This clone turned up a few times. The sample has other DNA sequences that encode this CDR3 too. V usage is TRBV28 and J usage is TRBJ2-1; possibly TRBD2 for D (5 bases). The germline gives CDR1 MDHEN, CDR2 SYDVKM. The CDR3 totals 13 residues. V lost 5 bases to trimming and J lost 4 bases, with 9 bases between them. The DNA for the CDR3 is TGTGCCAGCAGTCCCCCGGGGTACAATGAGCAGTTCTTC. This sequence encodes CASSPPGYNEQFF.

This chain connects TRBV5-1 to TRBJ1-2; D gene unclear. Trimming took off 0 bases at V and 8 bases at J, with 17 bases between the two ends. Germline assignment: CDR1 SGHRS and CDR2 YFSETQ. The CDR3 is 15 residues long. CDR3 in amino acids: CASSLAPVEREGYTF. The CDR3 nucleotides are TGCGCCAGCAGCTTGGCGCCAGTGGAACGAGAGGGCTACACCTTC.

V gene TRBV7-9 combines with J gene TRBJ2-7, with 7 bases that match TRBD1. The CDR3 runs 13 residues. V lost 5 bases, J lost 9 bases, and 10 bases stayed unmatched. CDR1 is SEHNR and CDR2 is FQNEAQ in the germline V gene (reference sequence). The CDR3 region is CASSPGTALGQYF. The CDR3 nucleotides are TGTGCCAGCAGCCCCGGGACAGCGCTTGGGCAGTACTTC.

Only one count was recorded for this clone. The DNA is left out, because the CDR3 cannot be placed on it with certainty; the CDR3 is given as TCRdb lists it. This rearrangement joins TRBV29-1 to TRBJ1-2. CDR1 is SQVTM, CDR2 ANQGSEA, per germline. Ends included, the CDR3 has 17 residues. CDR3: CSVGLGSTTTSKDGYAF.

In nucleotides, the CDR3 is TGTGCCAGCCGGAGGGACGCAAATGAAAAACTGTTTTTT. Protein: CASRRDANEKLFF. V and J are TRBV25-1 and TRBJ1-4, with D perhaps matching TRBD1 (5 bases). The CDR3 is made up of 13 amino acids. Per the germline V gene, CDR1 is MGHDK and CDR2 is SYGVNS. V dropped 8 bases and J dropped 5 bases, with 12 bases sitting between them. The full variable domain, rest sourced from reference TRBV25-1 and TRBJ1-4, is EADIYQTPRYLVIGTGKKITLECSQTMGHDKMYWYQQDPGMELHLIHYSYGVNSTEKGDLSSESTVSRIRTEHFPLTLESARPSHTSQYLCASRRDANEKLFFGSGTQLSVL.

The V and J genes are TRBV19 and TRBJ1-2; a possible D gene is TRBD1 (5 bases). Trimming removed 5 bases from V and 4 bases from J, with 17 bases in between. CDR3 length: 15 residues. Germline assignment: CDR1 LNHDA and CDR2 SQIVND (reference sequence). The CDR3 region has the DNA TGTGCCAGTAGTCTCGGGACCCTAGGGTCCTATGGCTACACCTTC. Its protein is CASSLGTLGSYGYTF.